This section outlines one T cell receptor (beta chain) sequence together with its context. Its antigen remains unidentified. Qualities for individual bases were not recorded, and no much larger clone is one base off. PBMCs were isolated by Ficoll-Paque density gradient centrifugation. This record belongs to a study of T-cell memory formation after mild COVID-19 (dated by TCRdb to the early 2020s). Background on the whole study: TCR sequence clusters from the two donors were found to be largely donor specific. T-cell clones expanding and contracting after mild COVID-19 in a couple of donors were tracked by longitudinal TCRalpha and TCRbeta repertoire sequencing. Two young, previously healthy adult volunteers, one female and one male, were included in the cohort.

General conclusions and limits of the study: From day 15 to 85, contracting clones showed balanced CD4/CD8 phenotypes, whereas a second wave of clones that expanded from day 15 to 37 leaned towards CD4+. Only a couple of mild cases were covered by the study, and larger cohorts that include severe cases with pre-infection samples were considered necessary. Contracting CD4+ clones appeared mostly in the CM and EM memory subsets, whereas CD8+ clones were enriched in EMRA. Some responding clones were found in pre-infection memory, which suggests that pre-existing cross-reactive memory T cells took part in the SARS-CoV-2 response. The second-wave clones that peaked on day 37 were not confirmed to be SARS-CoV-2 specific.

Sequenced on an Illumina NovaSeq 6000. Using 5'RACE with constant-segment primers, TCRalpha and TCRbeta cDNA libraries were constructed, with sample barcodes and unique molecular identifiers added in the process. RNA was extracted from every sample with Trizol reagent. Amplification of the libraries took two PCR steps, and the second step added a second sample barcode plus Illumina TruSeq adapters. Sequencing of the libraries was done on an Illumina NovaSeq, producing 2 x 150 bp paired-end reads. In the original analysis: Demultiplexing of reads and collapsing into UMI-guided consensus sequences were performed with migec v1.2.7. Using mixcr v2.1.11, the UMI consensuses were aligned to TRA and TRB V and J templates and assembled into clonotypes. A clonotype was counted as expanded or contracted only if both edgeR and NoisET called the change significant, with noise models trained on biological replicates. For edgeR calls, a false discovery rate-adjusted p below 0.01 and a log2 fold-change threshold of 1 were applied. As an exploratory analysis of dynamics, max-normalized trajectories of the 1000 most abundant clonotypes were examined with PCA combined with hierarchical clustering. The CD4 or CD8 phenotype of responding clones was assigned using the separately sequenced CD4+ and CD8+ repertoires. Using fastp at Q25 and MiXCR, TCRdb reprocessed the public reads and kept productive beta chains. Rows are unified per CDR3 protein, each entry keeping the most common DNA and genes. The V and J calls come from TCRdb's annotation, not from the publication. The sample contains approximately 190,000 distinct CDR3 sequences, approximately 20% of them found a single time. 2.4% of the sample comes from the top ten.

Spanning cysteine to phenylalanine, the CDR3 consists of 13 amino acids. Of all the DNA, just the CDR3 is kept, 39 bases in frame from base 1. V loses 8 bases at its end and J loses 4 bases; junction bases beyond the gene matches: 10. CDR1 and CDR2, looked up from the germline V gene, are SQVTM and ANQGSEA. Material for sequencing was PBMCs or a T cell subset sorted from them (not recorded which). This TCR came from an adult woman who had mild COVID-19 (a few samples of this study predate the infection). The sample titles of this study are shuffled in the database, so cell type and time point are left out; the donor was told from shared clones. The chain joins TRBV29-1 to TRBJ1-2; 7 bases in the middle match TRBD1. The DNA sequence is TGCAGCCGTGTGGGGACAGACCCCTATGGCTACACCTTC. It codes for CSRVGTDPYGYTF.